The entry that follows covers one T cell receptor beta chain sequence. Individual cDNA molecules carried attached unique molecular identifiers. Via MiXCR, TCRdb re-called the 5' RACE reads, giving one row per CDR3 protein. The repertoire consists of under 95,000 distinct CDR3 sequences, with approximately 12% occurring once and the leading ten covering approximately 4.9%. The data are from a study of early T cells in non-severe SARS-CoV-2 infection. Study context: Bulk RNA from unsorted whole blood was sequenced; chains were unpaired.

The CDR3 contains 13 residues. V gave up 7 bases and J gave up 2 bases, with 11 bases separating them. In germline, CDR1 is SNHLY, CDR2 FYNNEI. This TCR derives from an adult who was a healthcare worker with PCR-confirmed SARS-CoV-2 infection or an uninfected control (not recorded which). The sequenced sample consisted of whole blood. The chain uses TRBV2 and TRBJ2-5; D is possibly TRBD1 (6 bases). As DNA, the CDR3 is TGTGCCAGCAAACAGGGATTTCAAGAGACCCAGTACTTC. Translation: CASKQGFQETQYF.